These 28 T cell receptor beta chains came from one sample sequenced in a study of vaccination and CD4 T cells after COVID-19. As for treatment: approximately 9-day PBMC culture with coronavirus spike peptide pools or control peptides (ViraFEST assay). Sequencing of the DNA from cultured CD4+ T cells was carried out with the Oncomine TCR Beta short-read assay. In TCRdb, the PCR reads were re-called with MiXCR into one record per CDR3 protein. Of roughly 15,000 distinct CDR3 sequences listed, nearly 80% are singletons. These receptors' targets are unknown. Sequences were derived from CD4+ T cells from blood, cultured in vitro, sampled after SARS-CoV-2 vaccination. The receptors come from a human donor who received a COVID-19 vaccine.

The V and J genes are TRBV2 and TRBJ2-7; TRBD2 agrees at 12 bases. V was clipped by 6 bases and J by 2 bases; unmatched bases: 8. The germline gives CDR1 SNHLY, CDR2 FYNNEI. This CDR3 contains 16 residues. The CDR3 DNA sequence: TGTGCCAGCAGCACCCAGGGACTAGCGGGTCCCTACGAGCAGTACTTC. It encodes CASSTQGLAGPYEQYF. The full variable domain, completed using reference TRBV2 and TRBJ2-7, is EPEVTQTPSHQVTQMGQEVILRCVPISNHLYFYWYRQILGQKVEFLVSFYNNEISEKSEIFDDQFSVERPDGSNFTLKIRSTKLEDSAMYFCASSTQGLAGPYEQYFGPGTRLTVT.

V usage is TRBV7-3 and J usage is TRBJ2-5; D might be TRBD1 or TRBD2, each matching 6 bases. Germline loops: CDR1 SGHTA, CDR2 FQGTGA. The CDR3 is 16 residues long. Deletions cut 6 bases from V and 0 bases from J, with 17 bases between. The CDR3 DNA sequence: TGTGCCAGCAGGTCCGGGGGCGGCGGGTACCAAGAGACCCAGTACTTC. It yields the protein CASRSGGGGYQETQYF. The full variable domain, rest sourced from reference TRBV7-3 and TRBJ2-5, is GAGVSQTPSNKVTEKGKYVELRCDPISGHTALYWYRQSLGQGPEFLIYFQGTGAADDSGLPNDRFFAVRPEGSVSTLKIQRTERGDSAVYLCASRSGGGGYQETQYFGPGTRLLVL.

In its sample, this clonotype was seen once. The CDR3 here is CASSLDKNYGYTF. As DNA, the CDR3 is TGTGCCAGCAGCTTAGATAAAAACTATGGCTACACCTTC. The rearrangement links TRBV7-2 to TRBJ1-2; D gene unclear. CDR1 is SGHTA and CDR2 is FQGNSA in the germline V gene. This CDR3 has 13 residues. The V end was cut by 1 base, the J end by 2 bases, with 5 bases between.

This chain joins TRBV20-1 and TRBJ2-3; D is perhaps TRBD2 (5 bases). The ends were cut back, 0 bases at V and 5 bases at J, with 9 bases in the middle. The germline V gene has CDR1 DFQATT and CDR2 SNEGSKA (reference sequence). The CDR3 has 13 amino acids. The CDR3 here is CSARDWRVDTQYF. The DNA of the CDR3 is TGCAGTGCTAGAGATTGGCGGGTAGATACGCAGTATTTT.

J is TRBJ1-3 and V is TRBV25-1; TRBD1 aligns across 7 bases. Trimming at V came to 1 base and at J to 0 bases, leaving 0 bases not matched to a gene. Germline-derived CDR1 and CDR2 are MGHDK and SYGVNS. This CDR3 is built from 15 residues. CDR3 DNA sequence: TGTGCCAGCAGTGAATCAGGGGGCTCTGGAAACACCATATATTTT. It specifies CASSESGGSGNTIYF.

The rearrangement uses TRBV29-1 and TRBJ1-3; no clear D. Germline CDR1 SQVTM, CDR2 ANQGSEA. Trimming took 4 bases from V and 1 from J, leaving 8 bases between them. CDR3 size: 13 residues. The CDR3 reads CSVVWESGNTIYF. Written as DNA, the CDR3 is TGCAGCGTTGTGTGGGAGTCTGGAAACACCATATATTTT.

The genes are TRBV21-1 and TRBJ1-5. TRBV21-1 is described as a pseudogene. CDR3 length: 14 residues. CDR3 sequence reads: CASSKEANNQPQHF. The CDR3 DNA is TGTGCCAGCAGCAAAGAAGCAAACAATCAGCCCCAGCATTTT.

The chain employs TRBV6-1 and TRBJ2-7; 9 bases match TRBD1. This CDR3 is built from 16 residues. V was clipped by 6 bases and J by 4 bases; unmatched bases: 13. CDR1 is MNHNS, CDR2 SASEGT, per germline. The CDR3 loop reads CASSLSGGTGLYEQYF. The CDR3 nucleotides are TGTGCCAGCAGCCTCTCTGGAGGGACAGGGCTATACGAGCAGTACTTC.

The chain links TRBV5-1 to TRBJ1-2, with 8 bases identical to TRBD1. V trimming: 0 bases; J trimming: 2 bases; junction bases outside the gene matches: 0. Germline CDR1 reads SGHRS; CDR2 reads YFSETQ. The CDR3 is 14 residues long. DNA of the CDR3: TGCGCCAGCAGCTTGGGGACAGGGAACTATGGCTACACCTTC. Its translation is CASSLGTGNYGYTF.

The V gene is TRBV20-1, the J gene TRBJ2-3; TRBD2 might be the D (5 bases). Deletions cut 6 bases from V and 0 bases from J, with 16 bases between. Germline lookup yields CDR1 DFQATT and CDR2 SNEGSKA (reference sequence). This CDR3 has 15 residues. The chain's CDR3 is CSAHRAAISTDTQYF. Here the CDR3 DNA reads TGCAGTGCCCACAGAGCGGCGATTAGCACAGATACGCAGTATTTT.

The CDR3 protein is CSARNMLRGRGSPLHF. DNA of the CDR3: TGCAGTGCTAGAAACATGCTCCGGGGCAGGGGTTCACCCCTCCACTTT. V usage is TRBV20-1 and J usage is TRBJ1-6; a possible D gene is TRBD1 (6 bases). The germline V gene has CDR1 DFQATT and CDR2 SNEGSKA (reference sequence). CDR3 length: 16 amino acids. The V and J ends lost 2 bases and 9 bases respectively, with 20 bases between them.

This chain uses TRBV20-1 with TRBJ1-1; 9 bases align to TRBD1. Losses at the gene ends were 5 bases for V and 4 bases for J; bases not matched to a gene: 8. This CDR3 spans 14 amino acids. Germline V lookup: CDR1 DFQATT, CDR2 SNEGSKA (reference sequence). This CDR3 is CSASPTGGGTEAFF. The DNA of the CDR3 is TGCAGTGCTTCACCGACAGGGGGGGGCACTGAAGCTTTCTTT.

The CDR3 DNA is TGTGCCAGCAGGGCAGACAGGGTAAACCAGCCCCAGCATTTT. Translated, it gives CASRADRVNQPQHF. The chain uses TRBV2 and TRBJ1-5; 7 nucleotides agree with TRBD1. This CDR3 has 14 amino acids. Germline-derived CDR1 and CDR2 are SNHLY and FYNNEI. The ends lost 6 bases at V and 7 bases at J; junction bases unmatched: 9.

DNA for the CDR3: TGTGCCAGCAGTAGGGTTATCTATGGCTACACCTTC. Translated: CASSRVIYGYTF. The chain recombines TRBV7-9 with TRBJ1-2; D is ambiguous. Germline-derived CDR1 and CDR2 are SEHNR and FQNEAQ (reference sequence). V was clipped by 6 bases and J by 4 bases, with 9 bases between them. The CDR3 contains 12 residues.

This clonotype was seen just once. The chain recombines TRBV19 with TRBJ2-5; no clear D. Trimming pared 7 bases from V and 2 bases from J, leaving 11 bases between. Germline V gene data show CDR1 as LNHDA and CDR2 as SQIVND (reference sequence). The CDR3 spans 13 residues. CDR3 protein: CASKLAAQETQYF. DNA of the CDR3: TGTGCCAGTAAGTTGGCAGCTCAAGAGACCCAGTACTTC.

The J gene is TRBJ2-7, the V gene TRBV15; 7 bases align to TRBD2. The CDR3 covers 15 residues. CDR1 is LNHNV, CDR2 YYDKDF, per germline (reference sequence). The J segment lost 3 bases and the V segment lost 0 bases, leaving 5 bases of the junction unmatched. CDR3 protein: CATSRDRGEGYEQYF. CDR3 DNA sequence: TGTGCCACCAGCAGAGATCGAGGGGAGGGCTACGAGCAGTACTTC.

This clonotype has a handful of counts. The chain recombines TRBV6-1 with TRBJ2-3; 9 nucleotides match TRBD1. Unmatched junction bases numbered 4, after V lost 5 bases and J lost 4 bases. Germline V lookup: CDR1 MNHNS, CDR2 SASEGT. The CDR3 consists of 14 residues. The CDR3 reads CASSTGGAADTQYF. In nucleotides, the CDR3 is TGTGCCAGCAGTACAGGGGGCGCGGCAGATACGCAGTATTTT.

The CDR3: CATSRAWGVSYEQYF. The CDR3 DNA sequence: TGTGCCACCAGCAGGGCCTGGGGTGTTTCCTACGAGCAGTACTTC. The J gene is TRBJ2-7, the V gene TRBV15; D is unclear. V was cut by 3 bases and J by 1 base, with 13 bases left in between. The CDR3 sequence is 15 residues long. Germline-derived CDR1 and CDR2 are LNHNV and YYDKDF (reference sequence).

The V gene is TRBV15, the J gene TRBJ2-3; 9 nucleotides align to TRBD2. CDR1 is LNHNV, CDR2 YYDKDF, per germline (reference sequence). The J segment lost 4 bases and the V segment lost 1 base, leaving 9 bases of the junction unmatched. The CDR3 length is 17 residues. Written as DNA, the CDR3 is TGTGCCACCAGCAGAGCCGGGGGGACTAGCAGGTCAGATACGCAGTATTTT. Protein product: CATSRAGGTSRSDTQYF.

The chain links TRBV15 to TRBJ2-7; D is perhaps TRBD2 (5 bases). The CDR3 sequence is 14 residues long. Per the germline V gene, CDR1 is LNHNV and CDR2 is YYDKDF (reference sequence). Trimming removed 0 bases at V and 5 bases at J, with 11 bases between. DNA of the CDR3: TGTGCCACCAGCAGAGATGGTGGGCGGGACGAGCAGTACTTC. Encoded protein: CATSRDGGRDEQYF.

The V call is TRBV20-1, the J call TRBJ1-1; TRBD1 is a possible D gene (6 bases). Germline CDR1 reads DFQATT; CDR2 reads SNEGSKA (reference sequence). The CDR3 contains 14 residues. The V and J ends lost 5 bases and 4 bases respectively, with 17 bases between them. The CDR3 loop reads CSAPVGGLGTEAFF. CDR3 sequence (DNA): TGCAGTGCTCCAGTCGGGGGGCTGGGCACTGAAGCTTTCTTT.

This chain connects TRBV6-1 to TRBJ1-2; D unclear. Germline CDR1 is MNHNS and CDR2 is SASEGT. V lost 1 base, J lost 2 bases, and 8 bases lay in between. The CDR3 totals 14 residues. CDR3 nucleotide sequence: TGTGCCAGCAGTGAAGTCGACCGGAACTATGGCTACACCTTC. The encoded protein is CASSEVDRNYGYTF.

The gene calls are TRBV2 and TRBJ2-2, with 7 nucleotides matching TRBD1. CDR1 is SNHLY, CDR2 FYNNEI, per germline. There are 15 residues in the CDR3. V was pared by 7 bases and J by 3 bases, with 8 bases of the junction left unmatched. CDR3 nucleotides: TGTGCCAGCAAACCCGGGACAGACCACACCGGGGAGCTGTTTTTT. Protein product: CASKPGTDHTGELFF.

The rearrangement joins TRBV5-4 to TRBJ2-2, with 7 nucleotides matching TRBD2. With 0 bases clipped from V and 3 bases from J, the junction kept 5 bases outside the gene matches. CDR1 is SGHNT and CDR2 is YYREEE in the germline V gene (reference sequence). This CDR3 is 16 amino acids long. Here the CDR3 DNA reads TGTGCCAGCAGCTTGGCCGCAGGACTAGACACCGGGGAGCTGTTTTTT. Translated, it gives CASSLAAGLDTGELFF.

V gene TRBV24-1 combines with J gene TRBJ1-6; TRBD1 aligns across 11 bases. CDR1 KGHDR and CDR2 SFDVKD come from the germline V gene. The CDR3 contains 18 residues. Losses at the gene ends were 3 bases for V and 6 bases for J; bases not matched to a gene: 9. Here the CDR3 DNA reads TGTGCCACCAGTGATGGAAGGACAGGGGGCTCCGGTAATTCACCCCTCCACTTT. Translating it yields CATSDGRTGGSGNSPLHF.

The chain recombines TRBV30 with TRBJ1-1, with TRBD1 as a possible D gene (6 bases). The CDR3 consists of 13 residues. Between the trimmed V and J ends, which lost 7 bases and 4 bases, there was a span of 16 bases. Germline V gene sequence: CDR1 GTSNPN, CDR2 SVGIG (reference sequence). DNA for the CDR3: TGTGCCTCGTACAGGGACGAGGTCACTGAAGCTTTCTTT. It specifies CASYRDEVTEAFF.

V is TRBV6-1 and J is TRBJ2-2, with D perhaps being TRBD1 or TRBD2 (5 bases each). The CDR3 contains 17 residues. The V gene lost 7 bases and the J gene lost 4 bases, with 22 bases spanning the gap. Germline V lookup: CDR1 MNHNS, CDR2 SASEGT. The CDR3 bases are TGTGCCAGCACCAACTCTATGGGGACCATGGGCACCGGGGAGCTGTTTTTT. Its translation: CASTNSMGTMGTGELFF.

This clonotype was observed a single time. The chain joins TRBV4-1 to TRBJ2-5; 12 bases match TRBD2. Germline V lookup: CDR1 MGHRA, CDR2 YSYEKL. V lost 2 bases and J lost 4; bases outside the gene matches: 11. This CDR3 region has 18 residues. CDR3 sequence reads: CASSQPPRASGGAETQYF. In DNA form, the CDR3 reads TGCGCCAGCAGCCAACCCCCACGGGCTAGCGGGGGGGCAGAGACCCAGTACTTC.